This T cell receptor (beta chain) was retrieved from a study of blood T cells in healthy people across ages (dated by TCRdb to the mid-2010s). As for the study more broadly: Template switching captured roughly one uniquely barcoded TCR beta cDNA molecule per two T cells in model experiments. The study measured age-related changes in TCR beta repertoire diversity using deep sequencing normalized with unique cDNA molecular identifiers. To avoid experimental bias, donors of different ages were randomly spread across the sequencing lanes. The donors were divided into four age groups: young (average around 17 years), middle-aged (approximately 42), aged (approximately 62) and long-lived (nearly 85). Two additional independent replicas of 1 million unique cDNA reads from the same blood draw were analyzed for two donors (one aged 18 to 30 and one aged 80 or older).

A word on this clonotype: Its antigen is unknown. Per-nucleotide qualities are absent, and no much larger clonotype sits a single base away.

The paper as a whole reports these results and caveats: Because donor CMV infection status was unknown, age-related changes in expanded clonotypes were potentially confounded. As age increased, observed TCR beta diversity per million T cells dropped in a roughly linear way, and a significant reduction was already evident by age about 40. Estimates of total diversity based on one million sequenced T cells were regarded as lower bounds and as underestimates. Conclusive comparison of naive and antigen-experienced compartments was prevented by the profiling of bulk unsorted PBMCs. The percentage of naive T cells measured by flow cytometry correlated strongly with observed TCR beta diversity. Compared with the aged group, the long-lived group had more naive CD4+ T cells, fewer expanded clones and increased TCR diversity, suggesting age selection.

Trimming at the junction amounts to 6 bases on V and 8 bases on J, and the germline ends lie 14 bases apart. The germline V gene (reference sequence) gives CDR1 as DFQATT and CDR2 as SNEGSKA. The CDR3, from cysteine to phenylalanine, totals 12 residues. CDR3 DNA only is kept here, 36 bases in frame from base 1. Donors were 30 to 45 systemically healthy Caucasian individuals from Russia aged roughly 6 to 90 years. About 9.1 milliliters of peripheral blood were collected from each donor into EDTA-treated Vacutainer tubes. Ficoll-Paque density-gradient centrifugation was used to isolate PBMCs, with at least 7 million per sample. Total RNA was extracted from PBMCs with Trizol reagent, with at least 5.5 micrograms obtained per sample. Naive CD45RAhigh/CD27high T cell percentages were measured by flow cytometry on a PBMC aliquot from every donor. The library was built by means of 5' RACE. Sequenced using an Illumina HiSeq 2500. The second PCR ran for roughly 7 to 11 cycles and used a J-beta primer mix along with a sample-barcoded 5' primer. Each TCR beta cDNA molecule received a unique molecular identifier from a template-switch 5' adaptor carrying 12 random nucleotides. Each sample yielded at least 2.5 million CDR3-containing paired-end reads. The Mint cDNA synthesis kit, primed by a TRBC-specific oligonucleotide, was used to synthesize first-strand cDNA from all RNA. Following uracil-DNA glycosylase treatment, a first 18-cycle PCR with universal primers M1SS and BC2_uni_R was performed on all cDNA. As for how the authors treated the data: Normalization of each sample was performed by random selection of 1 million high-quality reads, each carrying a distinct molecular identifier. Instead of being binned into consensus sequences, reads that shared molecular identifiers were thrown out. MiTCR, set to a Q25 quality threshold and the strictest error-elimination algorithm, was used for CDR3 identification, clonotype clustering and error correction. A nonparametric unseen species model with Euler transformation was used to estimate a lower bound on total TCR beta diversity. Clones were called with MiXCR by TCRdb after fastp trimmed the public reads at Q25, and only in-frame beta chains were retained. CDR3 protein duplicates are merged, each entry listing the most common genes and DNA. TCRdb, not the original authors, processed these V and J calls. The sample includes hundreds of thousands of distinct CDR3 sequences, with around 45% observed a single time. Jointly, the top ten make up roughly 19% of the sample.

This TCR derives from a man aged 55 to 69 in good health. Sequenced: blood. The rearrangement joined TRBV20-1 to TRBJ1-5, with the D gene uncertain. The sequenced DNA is TGCAGTGCCTTGGAGTTGGCTGAGCCCCAGCATTTT. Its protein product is CSALELAEPQHF.